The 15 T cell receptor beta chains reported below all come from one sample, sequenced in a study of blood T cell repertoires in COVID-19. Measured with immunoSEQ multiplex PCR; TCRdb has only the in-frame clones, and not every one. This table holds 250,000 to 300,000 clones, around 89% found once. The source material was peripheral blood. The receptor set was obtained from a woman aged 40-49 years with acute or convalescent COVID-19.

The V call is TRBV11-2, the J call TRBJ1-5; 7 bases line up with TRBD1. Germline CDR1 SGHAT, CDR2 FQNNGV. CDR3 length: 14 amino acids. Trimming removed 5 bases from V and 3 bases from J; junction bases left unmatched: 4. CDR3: CASSRQGSNQPQHF. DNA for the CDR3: TGTGCCAGCAGCCGACAGGGATCCAATCAGCCCCAGCATTTT.

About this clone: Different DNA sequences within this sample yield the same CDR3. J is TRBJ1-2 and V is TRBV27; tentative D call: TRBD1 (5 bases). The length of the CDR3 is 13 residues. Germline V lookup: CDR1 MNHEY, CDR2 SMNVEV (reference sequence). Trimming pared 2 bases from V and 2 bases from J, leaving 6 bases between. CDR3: CASSLGGNYGYTF. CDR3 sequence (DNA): TGTGCCAGCAGTTTAGGGGGGAACTATGGCTACACCTTC.

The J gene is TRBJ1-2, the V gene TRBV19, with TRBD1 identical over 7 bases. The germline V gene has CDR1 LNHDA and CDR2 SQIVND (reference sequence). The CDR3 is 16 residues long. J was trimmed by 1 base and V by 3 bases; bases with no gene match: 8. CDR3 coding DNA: TGTGCCAGTAGTATCCCTGTCGGGACAGTTAACTATGGCTACACCTTC. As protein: CASSIPVGTVNYGYTF.

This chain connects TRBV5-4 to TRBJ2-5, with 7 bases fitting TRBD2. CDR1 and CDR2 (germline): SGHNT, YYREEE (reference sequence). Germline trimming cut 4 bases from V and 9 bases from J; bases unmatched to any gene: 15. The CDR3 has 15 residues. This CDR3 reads CASSPETSRYRSQYF. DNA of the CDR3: TGTGCCAGCAGCCCCGAGACTAGCCGCTATAGGTCCCAGTACTTC.

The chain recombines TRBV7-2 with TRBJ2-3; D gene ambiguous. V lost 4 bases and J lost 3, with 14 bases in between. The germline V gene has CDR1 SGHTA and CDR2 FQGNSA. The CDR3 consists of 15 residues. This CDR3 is CASSSVLHATDTQYF. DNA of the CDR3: TGTGCCAGCAGCTCGGTCCTTCATGCGACAGATACGCAGTATTTT.

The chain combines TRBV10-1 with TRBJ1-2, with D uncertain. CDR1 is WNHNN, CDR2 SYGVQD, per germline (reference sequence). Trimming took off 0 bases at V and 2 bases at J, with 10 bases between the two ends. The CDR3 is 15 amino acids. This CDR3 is CASSESKNGNYGYTF. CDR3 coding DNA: TGCGCCAGCAGTGAGTCGAAGAACGGGAACTATGGCTACACCTTC.

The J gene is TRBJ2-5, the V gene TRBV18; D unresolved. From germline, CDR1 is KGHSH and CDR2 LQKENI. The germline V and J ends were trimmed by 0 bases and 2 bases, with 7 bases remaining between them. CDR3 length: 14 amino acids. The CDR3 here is CASSPPMEQETQYF. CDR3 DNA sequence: TGTGCCAGCTCACCACCGATGGAGCAAGAGACCCAGTACTTC.

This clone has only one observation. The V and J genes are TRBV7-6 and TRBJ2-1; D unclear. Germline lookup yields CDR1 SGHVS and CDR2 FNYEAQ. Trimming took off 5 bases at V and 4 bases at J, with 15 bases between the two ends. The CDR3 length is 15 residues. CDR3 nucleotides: TGTGCCAGCAGCCCTCGTTTTAGCCAGTACAATGAGCAGTTCTTC. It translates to CASSPRFSQYNEQFF.

CDR3 nucleotides: TGCGCCAGCAGCTTGGATGCCAGGGTGAACACTGAAGCTTTCTTT. This gives the protein CASSLDARVNTEAFF. The chain has TRBV5-1 and TRBJ1-1; weak D call: TRBD1 (5 bases). V was shortened by 0 bases and J by 0 bases, with 9 bases between the two germline ends. Germline V gene data show CDR1 as SGHRS and CDR2 as YFSETQ. The CDR3 is 15 amino acids.

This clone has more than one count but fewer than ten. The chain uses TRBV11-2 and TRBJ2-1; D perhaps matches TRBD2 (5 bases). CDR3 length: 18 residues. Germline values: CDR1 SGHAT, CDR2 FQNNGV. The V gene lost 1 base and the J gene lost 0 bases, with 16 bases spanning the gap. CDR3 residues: CASSLGPSGESSYNEQFF. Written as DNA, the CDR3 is TGTGCCAGCAGCTTAGGCCCCAGCGGAGAGAGCTCCTACAATGAGCAGTTCTTC.

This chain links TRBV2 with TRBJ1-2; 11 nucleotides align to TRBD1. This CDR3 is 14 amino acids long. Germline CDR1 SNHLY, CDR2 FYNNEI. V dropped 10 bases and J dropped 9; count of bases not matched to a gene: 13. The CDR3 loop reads CATTLRDRGESYTF. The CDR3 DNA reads TGTGCCACAACCCTCCGGGACAGGGGGGAGAGCTACACCTTC.

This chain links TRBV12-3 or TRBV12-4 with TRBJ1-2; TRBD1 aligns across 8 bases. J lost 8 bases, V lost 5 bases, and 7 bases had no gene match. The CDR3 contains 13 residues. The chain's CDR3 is CASSPTGARGYTF. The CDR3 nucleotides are TGTGCCAGCAGTCCGACAGGGGCTAGGGGCTACACCTTC.

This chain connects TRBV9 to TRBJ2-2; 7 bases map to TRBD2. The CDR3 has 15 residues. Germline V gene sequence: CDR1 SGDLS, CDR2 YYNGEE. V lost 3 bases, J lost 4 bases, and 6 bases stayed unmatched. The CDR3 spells CASSAGGTLTGELFF. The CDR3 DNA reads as TGTGCCAGCAGCGCCGGGGGGACCCTCACCGGGGAGCTGTTTTTT.

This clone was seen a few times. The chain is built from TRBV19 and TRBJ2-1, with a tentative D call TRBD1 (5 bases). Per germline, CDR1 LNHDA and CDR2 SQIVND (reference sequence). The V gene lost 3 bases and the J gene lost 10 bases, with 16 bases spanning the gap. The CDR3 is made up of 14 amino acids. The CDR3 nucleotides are TGTGCCAGTAGTATGGGGCCTAGTCTCAGAGAGCAGTTCTTC. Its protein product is CASSMGPSLREQFF.

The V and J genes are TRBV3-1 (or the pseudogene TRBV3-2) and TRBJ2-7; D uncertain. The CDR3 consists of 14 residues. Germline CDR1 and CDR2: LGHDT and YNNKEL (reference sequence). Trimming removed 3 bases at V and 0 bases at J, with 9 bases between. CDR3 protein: CASSQSQSSYEQYV. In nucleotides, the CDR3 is TGTGCCAGCAGCCAGTCACAGAGCTCCTACGAGCAGTACGTC.